Following are 12 T cell receptor beta chains from one sample sequenced in a study of human T cells and chemical hapten exposure. As to time point: patch test 3, about 24 weeks after DPC sensitization. Noted treatment: therapeutic diphenylcyclopropenone sensitization with weekly scalp DPC. In TCRdb, the RACE reads were re-called with MiXCR into one record per CDR3 protein. The sample includes 180,000 or so distinct CDR3 sequences, about 22% of them seen just once. The sample consisted of whole blood, taken in connection with sensitization to the hapten diphenylcyclopropenone (DPC). All receptors come from a woman in her forties with alopecia areata. Some clones in this sample may be carry-over from other donors' samples.

This chain links TRBV29-1 with TRBJ2-7; D gene ambiguous. Germline V lookup: CDR1 SQVTM, CDR2 ANQGSEA. This CDR3 has 13 residues. Trimming took off 4 bases at V and 1 base at J, with 11 bases between the two ends. The CDR3 loop reads CSVGPTGSYEQYF. In DNA, the CDR3 is TGCAGCGTTGGGCCTACCGGTTCCTACGAGCAGTACTTC.

This clonotype was seen more than once but under ten times. The chain joins TRBV20-1 to TRBJ1-2; D is uncertain. Per the germline V gene, CDR1 is DFQATT and CDR2 is SNEGSKA (reference sequence). V dropped 4 bases and J dropped 3 bases, with 12 bases sitting between them. This CDR3 has 13 residues. CDR3 nucleotide sequence: TGCAGTGCTAAAGGGTGGGATTACTATGGCTACACCTTC. Its protein product is CSAKGWDYYGYTF.

This clonotype has more than one count but fewer than ten. The chain couples TRBV6-4 to TRBJ1-1; 8 bases are shared with TRBD1. Germline assignment: CDR1 MRHNA and CDR2 SNTAGT. The ends lost 6 bases at V and 1 base at J; junction bases unmatched: 7. The CDR3 spans 15 residues. The CDR3 region is CASRDSTGGNTEAFF. The CDR3 DNA reads as TGTGCCAGCAGGGATTCCACAGGGGGGAACACTGAAGCTTTCTTT.

This chain uses TRBV15 with TRBJ2-5, with TRBD2 as a possible D gene (5 bases). V was clipped by 8 bases and J by 5 bases, with 15 bases between them. The CDR3 has 13 amino acids. Germline lookup yields CDR1 LNHNV and CDR2 YYDKDF (reference sequence). The chain's CDR3 is CATVHSAEETQYF. DNA for the CDR3: TGTGCCACCGTTCATAGCGCGGAGGAGACCCAGTACTTC. Together with reference TRBV15 and TRBJ2-5, the CDR3 gives the full variable domain: DAMVIQNPRYQVTQFGKPVTLSCSQTLNHNVMYWYQQKSSQAPKLLFHYYDKDFNNEADTPDNFQSRRPNTSFCFLDIRSPGLGDTAMYLCATVHSAEETQYFGPGTRLLVL.

V gene TRBV2 combines with J gene TRBJ2-7; TRBD2 agrees at 9 bases. This CDR3 has 15 amino acids. The trim removed 6 bases at V and 5 bases at J, leaving 11 bases unmatched. Germline V lookup: CDR1 SNHLY, CDR2 FYNNEI. The CDR3 region is CASRVLAGISDEQYF. CDR3 sequence (DNA): TGTGCCAGCAGAGTCCTAGCGGGAATTTCTGACGAGCAGTACTTC. Looking up the rest from reference TRBV2 and TRBJ2-7 gives the full variable domain: EPEVTQTPSHQVTQMGQEVILRCVPISNHLYFYWYRQILGQKVEFLVSFYNNEISEKSEIFDDQFSVERPDGSNFTLKIRSTKLEDSAMYFCASRVLAGISDEQYFGPGTRLTVT.

Comment on this clonotype: A junction end diverges from the germline sequence, so it may reflect a read error. The J gene is TRBJ2-1, the V gene TRBV6-1, with TRBD2 identical over 15 bases. Germline values: CDR1 MNHNS, CDR2 SASEGT. The CDR3 has 19 amino acids. CDR3 sequence reads: CASREGYGTSGRSYNEQFF. The CDR3 DNA is TGTGCCAGCAGGGAAGGTTACGGGACTAGCGGGAGGTCCTACAATGAGCAGTTCTTC.

The rearrangement uses TRBV6-5 and TRBJ1-5, with 11 bases matching TRBD1. This CDR3 is 16 amino acids long. V dropped 5 bases and J dropped 1; count of bases not matched to a gene: 4. Germline loops: CDR1 MNHEY, CDR2 SVGAGI. The CDR3 reads CASSPGTGGSNQPQHF. CDR3 sequence (DNA): TGTGCCAGCAGTCCCGGGACAGGGGGGAGCAATCAGCCCCAGCATTTT.

J is TRBJ1-1 and V is TRBV27, with D hard to call. The germline V and J ends were trimmed by 3 bases and 0 bases, with 5 bases remaining between them. Germline CDR1 reads MNHEY; CDR2 reads SMNVEV (reference sequence). The CDR3 runs 13 residues. CDR3 in DNA: TGTGCCAGCAGTTTTAAAGTGAACACTGAAGCTTTCTTT. The encoded protein is CASSFKVNTEAFF.

The chain combines TRBV6-5 with TRBJ1-5; D gene uncertain. Germline V gene sequence: CDR1 MNHEY, CDR2 SVGAGI. V lost 0 bases and J lost 9, with 9 bases in between. The CDR3 is made up of 13 amino acids. DNA of the CDR3: TGTGCCAGCAGTTACTCTCAAACGCGGCCCCAGCATTTT. Amino acids: CASSYSQTRPQHF.

This clonotype was detected many times. This chain links TRBV6-6 with TRBJ2-1; D gene ambiguous. Deletions cut 6 bases from V and 0 bases from J, with 21 bases between. Germline V gene sequence: CDR1 MNHNY, CDR2 SVGAGI (reference sequence). The CDR3 has 18 residues. DNA of the CDR3: TGTGCCAGCAGCCACCCTAACCGCGGCTCTAGCTCCTACAATGAGCAGTTCTTC. Translating it yields CASSHPNRGSSSYNEQFF.

This sequence joins TRBV28 and TRBJ2-7, with D tentatively TRBD2 (5 bases). There are 15 residues in the CDR3. The V gene's germline CDR1 is MDHEN and CDR2 SYDVKM. Trimming shortened V by 3 bases and J by 3 bases, and 15 bases separated the two germline ends. The CDR3 DNA follows: TGTGCCAGCAGTTTCTCCGGGGAGCCTCTCTACGAGCAGTACTTC. Translation: CASSFSGEPLYEQYF.

This clonotype has at least ten counts. The CDR3 bases are TGTGCCAGCAGCCCCAGGGGCGGGGCGCGAAACGAGCAGTACTTC. Translated: CASSPRGGARNEQYF. The chain combines TRBV27 with TRBJ2-7, with D perhaps TRBD1 or TRBD2 (6 bases each). Germline V gene data show CDR1 as MNHEY and CDR2 as SMNVEV (reference sequence). The CDR3 is 15 residues long. V lost 6 bases, J lost 5 bases, and 20 bases lay in between.